A selection of T cell receptor beta chains follows, all from one sample in a study of blood T cell repertoires in COVID-19. The repertoire was sequenced with immunoSEQ multiplex PCR; TCRdb's copy has only in-frame clones and lacks some. In the table there are around 280,000 clones, around 92% of which are singletons. Source material: peripheral blood. These receptors originate from a woman in her twenties or thirties with COVID-19, enrolled during active disease. The CDR3 runs from the conserved cysteine through the conserved F or W. The D gene is left open where the match is weak. Size values are once, few and many counts, or a class for expanded clones, and some rows have none.

clone_size,d_call,j_call,v_call,cdr3_nt,cdr3_aa
.,.,TRBJ2-1,TRBV10-1,TGCGCCAGCAGTGACTCGAAATCGACAGGTAGGAATGAGCAGTTCTTC,CASSDSKSTGRNEQFF
.,TRBD1,TRBJ1-6,TRBV2,TGTGCCAGCAGTAAAACGGACAGGGGCCTTACGGTCGTCCACTTT,CASSKTDRGLTVVHF
.,TRBD1,TRBJ1-2,TRBV4-1,TGCGCCAGCAGCCCCCGGGACAGTAGCACCGCCTATGGCTACACCTTC,CASSPRDSSTAYGYTF
.,TRBD2,TRBJ2-3,TRBV9,TGTGCCAGCAGCGTAGATGAGGGAGGGTCCTACACAGATACGCAGTATTTT,CASSVDEGGSYTDTQYF
.,TRBD1,TRBJ2-7,TRBV4-1,TGCGCCAGCAGCCAAGACTTCACCGGACAGGGGTACGAGCAGTACTTC,CASSQDFTGQGYEQYF
.,.,TRBJ1-6,TRBV28,TGTGCCAGCAGCTTACCCCAGTATTATTCACCCCTCCACTTT,CASSLPQYYSPLHF
once,TRBD1,TRBJ2-3,TRBV5-1,TGCGCCAGCAGCCGGACAGGAAGGGCAGGAGATACGCAGTATTTT,CASSRTGRAGDTQYF
few,.,TRBJ1-1,TRBV27,TGTGCCAGCAGGCCCCTGGGCCTGAACACTGAAGCTTTCTTT,CASRPLGLNTEAFF
.,TRBD1,TRBJ1-4,TRBV4-2,TGTGCCAGCAGCCAAGACTCCGGACAGGGAGGGGAAAAACTGTTTTTT,CASSQDSGQGGEKLFF
.,.,TRBJ2-1,TRBV4-2,TGTGCCAGCAGCCAAGATTGGGCGGGCCTAGGAGGTGAGCAGTTCTTC,CASSQDWAGLGGEQFF
.,.,TRBJ2-3,TRBV12-3/TRBV12-4,TGTGCCAGCAGTTTGGGCCGGGATACGCAGTATTTT,CASSLGRDTQYF
few,.,TRBJ1-1,TRBV27,TGTGCCAGCAGTTTAATCGCAGGGGTAATGAACACTGAAGCTTTCTTT,CASSLIAGVMNTEAFF
.,TRBD2,TRBJ2-7,TRBV5-4,TGTGCCAGCAGCCTCGGACTAGCGGGGACCACCTACGAGCAGTACTTC,CASSLGLAGTTYEQYF
.,TRBD2,TRBJ2-5,TRBV28,TGTGCCAGCAGCGTATTCCGGGGGGGGGAGACCCAGTACTTC,CASSVFRGGETQYF
.,TRBD1,TRBJ1-3,TRBV19,TGTGCCAGTAGTCCCGGGACAGAAGGAAACACCATATATTTT,CASSPGTEGNTIYF
.,.,TRBJ1-6,TRBV28,TGTGCCAGCAGTTCTACTGCGGCCTCCTATAATTCACCCCTCCACTTT,CASSSTAASYNSPLHF
.,.,TRBJ2-7,TRBV11-2,TGTGCCAGCAGCGCTGACAGTTACGAGCAGTACTTC,CASSADSYEQYF
.,TRBD2,TRBJ2-3,TRBV5-1,TGCGCCAGCAGCTTAGGACTAGCGGGCACAGATACGCAGTATTTT,CASSLGLAGTDTQYF
.,TRBD2,TRBJ2-1,TRBV5-1,TGCGCCAGCAGCGTCCGTTTGGGGGGGTCCTACAATGAGCAGTTCTTC,CASSVRLGGSYNEQFF
.,.,TRBJ2-1,TRBV9,TGTGCCAGCAGCCCAGAACCAATCCCCTACAATGAGCAGTTCTTC,CASSPEPIPYNEQFF
few,.,TRBJ2-7,TRBV20-1,TGCAGTGCTAGGTTACACTACGAGCAGTACTTC,CSARLHYEQYF
.,TRBD1,TRBJ2-1,TRBV19,TGTGCCAGTAGTATCAAGATTGACAGGGGTTTCAATGAGCAGTTCTTC,CASSIKIDRGFNEQFF